One and the same sample provided the 13 T cell receptor beta chains below, sequenced in a study of OX40 agonist ivuxolimab in advanced cancers. Produced via immunoSEQ multiplex PCR; TCRdb's table is partial and in-frame only. In the table there are 50,000 to 65,000 clones, around 90% of which are singletons. The sample was CD4+ or CD8+ T cells sorted from blood, taken in a trial of the OX40 agonist ivuxolimab. The receptor source for this set is an adult with an advanced solid tumor such as melanoma, head and neck, liver or kidney cancer.

The chain is built from TRBV7-9 and TRBJ1-1; D gene uncertain. The CDR3 consists of 11 residues. Trimming shortened V by 7 bases and J by 7 bases, and 10 bases separated the two germline ends. Germline V gene data show CDR1 as SEHNR and CDR2 as FQNEAQ (reference sequence). The CDR3 loop reads CASTSEVEAFF. In nucleotides, the CDR3 is TGTGCCAGCACCTCAGAGGTTGAAGCTTTCTTT. Supplemented by reference TRBV7-9 and TRBJ1-1, the full variable domain reads DTGVSQNPRHKITKRGQNVTFRCDPISEHNRLYWYRQTLGQGPEFLTYFQNEAQLEKSRLLSDRFSAERPKGSFSTLEIQRTEQGDSAMYLCASTSEVEAFFGQGTRLTVV.

The rearrangement uses TRBV6-1 and TRBJ2-6; no clear D gene. V was clipped by 3 bases and J by 5 bases, with 11 bases between them. Per the germline V gene, CDR1 is MNHNS and CDR2 is SASEGT. The CDR3 consists of 15 residues. The CDR3 DNA sequence: TGTGCCAGCAGTGATGCACAAAGTCGGGCCAACGTCCTGACTTTC. Amino acid sequence: CASSDAQSRANVLTF.

CDR3 nucleotides: TGTGCCAGCAGTGAAGAGACAGGGGTAAGGCGGGAGCTGTTTTTT. Translating it yields CASSEETGVRRELFF. The gene calls are TRBV6-1 and TRBJ2-2; TRBD1 agrees at 8 bases. Germline CDR1 reads MNHNS; CDR2 reads SASEGT. There are 15 residues in the CDR3. Losses at the gene ends were 1 base for V and 9 bases for J; bases not matched to a gene: 7.

The gene calls are TRBV25-1 and TRBJ2-5, with TRBD2 matching over 8 bases. The germline CDR1 and CDR2 sequences are MGHDK and SYGVNS. The CDR3 covers 16 residues. V dropped 3 bases and J dropped 2; count of bases not matched to a gene: 8. The DNA for the CDR3 is TGTGCCAGCAGTGACTTCGGACTAGCAGGACAAGAGACCCAGTACTTC. The encoded protein is CASSDFGLAGQETQYF.

V gene TRBV29-1 combines with J gene TRBJ2-5; D is ambiguous. Trimming removed 3 bases from V and 5 bases from J, with 13 bases in between. There are 13 residues in the CDR3. CDR1 and CDR2 from the germline V gene are SQVTM and ANQGSEA. This chain's CDR3 is CSVESAGWETQYF. DNA of the CDR3: TGCAGCGTTGAGTCTGCAGGCTGGGAGACCCAGTACTTC.

This clone was seen once. The J gene is TRBJ2-7, the V gene TRBV6-1; either TRBD1 or TRBD2 may supply D (5 bases each). The CDR3 is 18 residues long. Between the trimmed V and J ends, which lost 2 bases and 2 bases, there was a span of 22 bases. Germline V lookup: CDR1 MNHNS, CDR2 SASEGT. As DNA, the CDR3 is TGTGCCAGCAGTGAATACGGGGTAGGGGCCTTTGTTGCCTACGAGCAGTACTTC. Translated, it gives CASSEYGVGAFVAYEQYF.

This clone was recorded only once. CDR3 sequence: CASSIRQAYNEQFF. The CDR3 nucleotides read TGTGCCAGTAGTATAAGACAGGCCTACAATGAGCAGTTCTTC. The rearrangement joins TRBV19 to TRBJ2-1; D may be TRBD1 (6 bases). Germline lookup yields CDR1 LNHDA and CDR2 SQIVND (reference sequence). V gave up 2 bases and J gave up 2 bases, with 7 bases separating them. The CDR3 totals 14 residues.

The V and J genes are TRBV10-3 and TRBJ2-5; 7 nucleotides align to TRBD2. The germline V gene encodes CDR1 ENHRY and CDR2 SYGVKD. This CDR3 is 15 amino acids long. The V gene end was trimmed by 0 bases and the J gene end by 4 bases; junction bases not matched to a gene: 5. DNA of the CDR3: TGTGCCATCAGTGAGTCGATGACTAGCCTAGAGACCCAGTACTTC. As protein: CAISESMTSLETQYF.

This clone was detected once. The V call is TRBV28, the J call TRBJ1-2; a weak D match, TRBD1 (6 bases). V lost 5 bases, J lost 4 bases, and 29 bases lay in between. From germline, CDR1 is MDHEN and CDR2 SYDVKM. The CDR3 is made up of 19 amino acids. For the CDR3, the DNA is TGTGCCAGCAGTGGCAGATTTACCCTCAGGGCCAGGGGAGGCTATGGCTACACCTTC. The encoded protein is CASSGRFTLRARGGYGYTF.

The CDR3 nucleotides are TGTGCCAGCAGTTTTCCGGGCGCGGTCAACGTCCTGACTTTC. Protein sequence: CASSFPGAVNVLTF. The chain recombines TRBV28 with TRBJ2-6; no firm D call. This CDR3 contains 14 residues. Germline V gene sequence: CDR1 MDHEN, CDR2 SYDVKM. V was cut by 3 bases and J by 9 bases, with 12 bases left in between.

The rearrangement links TRBV11-2 to TRBJ2-5; D may be TRBD1 (6 bases). The DNA end lines up better with TRBJ2-7; the J call may be wrong. Per germline, CDR1 SGHAT and CDR2 FQNNGV. The CDR3 extends over 13 amino acids. Written as DNA, the CDR3 is TGTGCCAGCAGCCCGACAGGATACTACGAGCAGTACTTC. Translated: CASSPTGYYEQYF.

This chain joins TRBV9 and TRBJ1-3; D perhaps matches TRBD1 (5 bases). Germline values: CDR1 SGDLS, CDR2 YYNGEE. V was cut by 0 bases and J by 4 bases, with 11 bases left in between. The CDR3 extends over 15 amino acids. The DNA for the CDR3 is TGTGCCAGCAGCGTAGGAGGGGCGAGGGGAAACACCATATATTTT. Translated, it gives CASSVGGARGNTIYF.

V usage is TRBV7-8 and J usage is TRBJ2-3; D uncertain. The V gene lost 2 bases and the J gene lost 6 bases, with 12 bases spanning the gap. The CDR3 runs to 14 residues. CDR1 and CDR2 from the germline V gene are SGHVS and FQNEAQ. The CDR3 region has the DNA TGTGCCAGCAGCTTACTCGGACCGAGGGATACGCAGTATTTT. This codes for CASSLLGPRDTQYF.